The rows below give T cell receptor beta chains drawn from one sample of a study of cytomegalovirus exposure and HLA in healthy donors. Using immunoSEQ multiplex PCR, the repertoire was profiled, and TCRdb retains in-frame clones only, with some absent. Of about 160,000 clones detected, under 90% appear once; the ten largest clones hold approximately 4.5%. The specimen sequenced was PBMCs. These receptors were taken from a man aged 30-40 years in good health and CMV-seronegative. The CDR3 runs from the conserved cysteine through the conserved F or W. D genes are given only for firm matches. Not all rows give a size; the values are once, few, many and, for expanded clones, a class.

cdr3_nt: TGCGCCAGCAGCTTGGAGGTAGGGGGCGCAAAAAACATTCAGTACTTC
cdr3_aa: CASSLEVGGAKNIQYF
j_call: TRBJ2-4
clone_size: .
d_call: TRBD1
v_call: TRBV5-1

cdr3_nt: TGTGCCAGCACCCTAGGTTGGGGTTCGGGAACCGGGGAGCTGTTTTTT
cdr3_aa: CASTLGWGSGTGELFF
j_call: TRBJ2-2
clone_size: .
d_call: .
v_call: TRBV7-9

cdr3_nt: TGTGCCATCAGTGAGTCCGGAGTTTCTCAGCCCCAGCATTTT
cdr3_aa: CAISESGVSQPQHF
j_call: TRBJ1-5
clone_size: .
d_call: .
v_call: TRBV10-3

cdr3_nt: TGCGCCAGCAGAACTAGCGGGAGGTCGGGGAGGGGGTACGAGCAGTACTTC
cdr3_aa: CASRTSGRSGRGYEQYF
j_call: TRBJ2-7
clone_size: .
d_call: TRBD2
v_call: TRBV5-1

cdr3_nt: TGTGCCAGCAGCAAAGGGGGATGGACTGAAGCTTTCTTT
cdr3_aa: CASSKGGWTEAFF
j_call: TRBJ1-1
clone_size: .
d_call: .
v_call: TRBV6-5

cdr3_nt: TGTGCCAGCGGGACTAGCGGAACTGAGTCCTACGAGCAGTACTTC
cdr3_aa: CASGTSGTESYEQYF
j_call: TRBJ2-7
clone_size: .
d_call: TRBD2
v_call: TRBV27

cdr3_nt: TGTGCCAGCAGGCCCCGGGACTCGCGCTACGAGCAGTACTTC
cdr3_aa: CASRPRDSRYEQYF
j_call: TRBJ2-7
clone_size: .
d_call: .
v_call: TRBV25-1

cdr3_nt: TGTGCCAGCAGCGCTGAGGAGACCGTACACGAGCAGTACTTC
cdr3_aa: CASSAEETVHEQYF
j_call: TRBJ2-7
clone_size: .
d_call: .
v_call: TRBV9

cdr3_nt: TGTGCCAGCAGCGGACACTTGAGCTCCTACGAGCAGTACTTC
cdr3_aa: CASSGHLSSYEQYF
j_call: TRBJ2-7
clone_size: .
d_call: .
v_call: TRBV6-5

cdr3_nt: TGCGCCAGCAGCCCCGACAGCCTCTCCTACGAGCAGTACTTC
cdr3_aa: CASSPDSLSYEQYF
j_call: TRBJ2-7
clone_size: .
d_call: .
v_call: TRBV4-3

cdr3_nt: TGTGCCAGCAGTGTCCGACGAGGGACGGCGGGATTCTCTGGAAACACCATATATTTT
cdr3_aa: CASSVRRGTAGFSGNTIYF
j_call: TRBJ1-3
clone_size: .
d_call: .
v_call: TRBV6-1

cdr3_nt: TGCGCCAGCAGCTTGTCCGGGCGGCGGGGGGGCGGAGTAGATACGCAGTATTTT
cdr3_aa: CASSLSGRRGGGVDTQYF
j_call: TRBJ2-3
clone_size: .
d_call: TRBD2
v_call: TRBV5-1

cdr3_nt: TGTGCCAGCAGCTTAGGAACAGGGGGATCCTACAATGAGCAGTTCTTC
cdr3_aa: CASSLGTGGSYNEQFF
j_call: TRBJ2-1
clone_size: once
d_call: TRBD1
v_call: TRBV7-9

cdr3_nt: TGCGCCAGCAGCCAAGAGGGACAGGTCAATTCACCCCTCCACTTT
cdr3_aa: CASSQEGQVNSPLHF
j_call: TRBJ1-6
clone_size: .
d_call: TRBD1
v_call: TRBV4-3

cdr3_nt: TGTGCCAGCAGTTTAGGGGGGGTGGGCGGCTACACCTTC
cdr3_aa: CASSLGGVGGYTF
j_call: TRBJ1-2
clone_size: .
d_call: .
v_call: TRBV27

cdr3_nt: TGTGCCAGTACGGGACTAGCGGGCCCCAATGAGCAGTTCTTC
cdr3_aa: CASTGLAGPNEQFF
j_call: TRBJ2-1
clone_size: once
d_call: TRBD2
v_call: TRBV2

cdr3_nt: TGTGCCAGCAGTCCGAGGACACAGAACACTGAAGCTTTCTTT
cdr3_aa: CASSPRTQNTEAFF
j_call: TRBJ1-1
clone_size: .
d_call: .
v_call: TRBV6-5

cdr3_nt: TGCGCCAGCAGCTCCCTCTCTAGGACAGGGAGCGGCTACACCTTC
cdr3_aa: CASSSLSRTGSGYTF
j_call: TRBJ1-2
clone_size: .
d_call: TRBD1
v_call: TRBV5-1

cdr3_nt: TGTGCCAGCAGCGGGAGGAACTATGGCTACACCTTC
cdr3_aa: CASSGRNYGYTF
j_call: TRBJ1-2
clone_size: .
d_call: .
v_call: TRBV7-6

cdr3_nt: TGTGCCAGCAGTCCGCTAGCGGAGCCCTCCCTCTACGAGCAGTACTTC
cdr3_aa: CASSPLAEPSLYEQYF
j_call: TRBJ2-7
clone_size: .
d_call: TRBD2
v_call: TRBV28

cdr3_nt: TGTGCCAGCAGCTTGGGGCAGGGCGGGGTCGCTGTAGGAGCTTTCTTT
cdr3_aa: CASSLGQGGVAVGAFF
j_call: TRBJ1-1
clone_size: .
d_call: .
v_call: TRBV5-6

cdr3_nt: TGTGCCAGCAGGGTGGTGGCCTCCTACGAGCAGTACTTC
cdr3_aa: CASRVVASYEQYF
j_call: TRBJ2-7
clone_size: once
d_call: .
v_call: TRBV28

cdr3_nt: TGTGCCAGCAGCGGCCTCCGGGGGGGGGAGACCCAGTACTTC
cdr3_aa: CASSGLRGGETQYF
j_call: TRBJ2-5
clone_size: .
d_call: TRBD2
v_call: TRBV9

cdr3_nt: TGTGCCATCAGTGAGTCCGAAGGCGGACAGGGCTACGAGCAGTACTTC
cdr3_aa: CAISESEGGQGYEQYF
j_call: TRBJ2-7
clone_size: .
d_call: TRBD1
v_call: TRBV10-3

cdr3_nt: TGTGCCAGCAGCCCACTAGGACAGGGATGGGGGGAGCTGTTTTTT
cdr3_aa: CASSPLGQGWGELFF
j_call: TRBJ2-2
clone_size: .
d_call: TRBD1
v_call: TRBV7-3

cdr3_nt: TGTGCCAGCAGCCCCTCAGAATACTACGAGCAGTACTTC
cdr3_aa: CASSPSEYYEQYF
j_call: TRBJ2-7
clone_size: .
d_call: .
v_call: TRBV7-6

cdr3_nt: TGTGCCAGCAGCTTAGTGCAGGGGGCCAACTCCTACAATGAGCAGTTCTTC
cdr3_aa: CASSLVQGANSYNEQFF
j_call: TRBJ2-1
clone_size: .
d_call: TRBD1
v_call: TRBV7-6

cdr3_nt: TGCAGCGTGGTCCCGGGGTCGAGCACCGGGGAGCTGTTTTTT
cdr3_aa: CSVVPGSSTGELFF
j_call: TRBJ2-2
clone_size: .
d_call: .
v_call: TRBV29-1

cdr3_nt: TGTGCCAGCAGCAAAGGGCATAGCAATCAGCCCCAGCATTTT
cdr3_aa: CASSKGHSNQPQHF
j_call: TRBJ1-5
clone_size: .
d_call: .
v_call: TRBV21-1

cdr3_nt: TGCAGTGCTTATTCCTACGAGCAGTACTTC
cdr3_aa: CSAYSYEQYF
j_call: TRBJ2-7
clone_size: .
d_call: .
v_call: TRBV20-1

cdr3_nt: TGCGCCAGCAGCCAAATGGGACAGGGTCCAGATACGCAGTATTTT
cdr3_aa: CASSQMGQGPDTQYF
j_call: TRBJ2-3
clone_size: .
d_call: TRBD1
v_call: TRBV4-3

cdr3_nt: TGTGCCAGCAGCGCAGGCCCGAACACTGAAGCTTTCTTT
cdr3_aa: CASSAGPNTEAFF
j_call: TRBJ1-1
clone_size: .
d_call: .
v_call: TRBV9

cdr3_nt: TGCAGCGTTGACAGGGGCGAGTATAATGGCTACACCTTC
cdr3_aa: CSVDRGEYNGYTF
j_call: TRBJ1-2
clone_size: .
d_call: .
v_call: TRBV29-1

cdr3_nt: TGTGCCAGCAGTTCCTCGACAGGGGGTGACGAGCAGTACTTC
cdr3_aa: CASSSSTGGDEQYF
j_call: TRBJ2-7
clone_size: .
d_call: TRBD1
v_call: TRBV27

cdr3_nt: TGTGCCAGCAGCGTAGATCCTACCGGGTCCTACAATGAGCAGTTCTTC
cdr3_aa: CASSVDPTGSYNEQFF
j_call: TRBJ2-1
clone_size: .
d_call: .
v_call: TRBV9

cdr3_nt: TGTGCCAGCAGTTACGTACAGGGAATCTCACCCCTCCACTTT
cdr3_aa: CASSYVQGISPLHF
j_call: TRBJ1-6
clone_size: .
d_call: .
v_call: TRBV6-5

cdr3_nt: TGCGCCAGCAGCTGGGGTTTCTCGGACAGGGGTCACGAGCAGTACTTC
cdr3_aa: CASSWGFSDRGHEQYF
j_call: TRBJ2-7
clone_size: few
d_call: TRBD1
v_call: TRBV5-1

cdr3_nt: TGCGCCAGCAGCACGGACAACGTGAACACTGAAGCTTTCTTT
cdr3_aa: CASSTDNVNTEAFF
j_call: TRBJ1-1
clone_size: .
d_call: .
v_call: TRBV5-1

cdr3_nt: TGTGCCAGCAGTTTAATGGGGGGACAGGGATATGGCTACACCTTC
cdr3_aa: CASSLMGGQGYGYTF
j_call: TRBJ1-2
clone_size: .
d_call: TRBD1
v_call: TRBV28

cdr3_nt: TGTGCCAGCAGTGAAGCGTCCGTTGGAGGCTTTAACACTGAAGCTTTCTTT
cdr3_aa: CASSEASVGGFNTEAFF
j_call: TRBJ1-1
clone_size: .
d_call: .
v_call: TRBV6-1

cdr3_nt: TGTGCCAGCAGCTCTACAGGGCGATACGAGCAGTACTTC
cdr3_aa: CASSSTGRYEQYF
j_call: TRBJ2-7
clone_size: .
d_call: .
v_call: TRBV5-6

cdr3_nt: TGTGCCAGCAGCTTAGGGGCCGGGAGGAGCACAGATACGCAGTATTTT
cdr3_aa: CASSLGAGRSTDTQYF
j_call: TRBJ2-3
clone_size: .
d_call: TRBD2
v_call: TRBV11-2

cdr3_nt: TGCGCCAGCAGTTCAGACAGGAGCGGGAGCACTGAAGCTTTCTTT
cdr3_aa: CASSSDRSGSTEAFF
j_call: TRBJ1-1
clone_size: once
d_call: .
v_call: TRBV5-1

cdr3_nt: TGTGCCAGCAGCTTGAACAGCATGAACACTGAAGCTTTCTTT
cdr3_aa: CASSLNSMNTEAFF
j_call: TRBJ1-1
clone_size: .
d_call: .
v_call: TRBV5-4

cdr3_nt: TGTGCCAGCAGCTTGTCGGAGGCCCCAGTCCCTTACAATGAGCAGTTCTTC
cdr3_aa: CASSLSEAPVPYNEQFF
j_call: TRBJ2-1
clone_size: .
d_call: .
v_call: TRBV5-5

cdr3_nt: TGTGCCAGCAGCGTAGATGGCGGAAACACCATATATTTT
cdr3_aa: CASSVDGGNTIYF
j_call: TRBJ1-3
clone_size: few
d_call: .
v_call: TRBV9

cdr3_nt: TGCGCCAGCAGACTACCTATATCTAAGACAGGGAGATCCACTGAAGCTTTCTTT
cdr3_aa: CASRLPISKTGRSTEAFF
j_call: TRBJ1-1
clone_size: .
d_call: TRBD1
v_call: TRBV23-1

cdr3_nt: TGTGCCAGCAAGCCTGACAGAAACACCGGGGAGCTGTTTTTT
cdr3_aa: CASKPDRNTGELFF
j_call: TRBJ2-2
clone_size: .
d_call: .
v_call: TRBV6-4

cdr3_nt: TGCGCCAGCAGCTTAGATGGACAGCACTCAAATGAAAAACTGTTTTTT
cdr3_aa: CASSLDGQHSNEKLFF
j_call: TRBJ1-4
clone_size: .
d_call: .
v_call: TRBV5-1

cdr3_nt: TGTGCCAGCAGTTTTTATCCCAATCAGCCCCAGCATTTT
cdr3_aa: CASSFYPNQPQHF
j_call: TRBJ1-5
clone_size: .
d_call: .
v_call: TRBV28

cdr3_nt: TGTGCCACTAGACCCTCCCACGCAGGGACTGAAGCTTTCTTT
cdr3_aa: CATRPSHAGTEAFF
j_call: TRBJ1-1
clone_size: .
d_call: .
v_call: TRBV19

cdr3_nt: TGTGCCAGCACAGGATTAGCGGGGGCTCAAGAGACCCAGTACTTC
cdr3_aa: CASTGLAGAQETQYF
j_call: TRBJ2-5
clone_size: few
d_call: TRBD2
v_call: TRBV11-2

cdr3_nt: TGTGCCAGCAGTGAAGAAGGACAGGGGGCGAGGGGGAAGATCTTC
cdr3_aa: CASSEEGQGARGKIF
j_call: TRBJ2-1
clone_size: .
d_call: TRBD1
v_call: TRBV6-1

cdr3_nt: TGTGCCAGCAGCCAAGATGTTAGGGCTAGCGGGAACACAGATGCGCAGTATTTT
cdr3_aa: CASSQDVRASGNTDAQYF
j_call: TRBJ2-3
clone_size: .
d_call: TRBD2
v_call: TRBV4-2

cdr3_nt: TGTGCCAGCAGCCCTAGACAGGGGATGAACACTGAAGCTTTCTTT
cdr3_aa: CASSPRQGMNTEAFF
j_call: TRBJ1-1
clone_size: .
d_call: TRBD1
v_call: TRBV9

cdr3_nt: TGTGCCAGCAGTTTATTCGAAAGGAGCACCGGGGAGCTGTTTTTT
cdr3_aa: CASSLFERSTGELFF
j_call: TRBJ2-2
clone_size: .
d_call: .
v_call: TRBV28

cdr3_nt: TGTAGTGCTTTAGAGAGGCCCCCTCAGCCCCAGCATTTT
cdr3_aa: CSALERPPQPQHF
j_call: TRBJ1-5
clone_size: .
d_call: .
v_call: TRBV28

cdr3_nt: TGTGCCAGCAGCCTCGGGGGGCTTCGGGACGGAACCTACGAGCAGTACTTC
cdr3_aa: CASSLGGLRDGTYEQYF
j_call: TRBJ2-7
clone_size: few
d_call: .
v_call: TRBV11-3

cdr3_nt: TGCGCCAGCAGCTTCGAACTAGCGAGCACCGGGGAGCTGTTTTTT
cdr3_aa: CASSFELASTGELFF
j_call: TRBJ2-2
clone_size: .
d_call: TRBD2
v_call: TRBV5-1